Sequencing of this T cell receptor (beta chain) was carried out in a study of shared clonotypes between healthy human individuals. Study observations and caveats: About 5% of naive CD4 clonotypes were shared across several donors.

Regarding this clone: What it binds is unknown.

TCRdb's copy holds only in-frame clones and misses some; the assay was immunoSEQ multiplex PCR. The profile shows under 2,500,000 clones, almost 96% of them singletons. This CDR3 spans 14 amino acids. V gave up 5 bases and J gave up 1 base, with 14 bases separating them. The germline CDR1 and CDR2 sequences are GTSNPN and SVGIG (reference sequence). The donor cohort consisted entirely of Caucasian adults residing in Nashville, Tennessee. The source is a man aged 18-30 years in good health. The sequenced material came from naive CD4+ T cells sorted from blood. The subset: CD45RA+ positively selected. The chain links TRBV30 to TRBJ1-1; D is perhaps TRBD1 (5 bases). DNA of the CDR3: TGTGCCTGGGGGTCTGCGAGGGGGAACACTGAAGCTTTCTTT. It specifies CAWGSARGNTEAFF.